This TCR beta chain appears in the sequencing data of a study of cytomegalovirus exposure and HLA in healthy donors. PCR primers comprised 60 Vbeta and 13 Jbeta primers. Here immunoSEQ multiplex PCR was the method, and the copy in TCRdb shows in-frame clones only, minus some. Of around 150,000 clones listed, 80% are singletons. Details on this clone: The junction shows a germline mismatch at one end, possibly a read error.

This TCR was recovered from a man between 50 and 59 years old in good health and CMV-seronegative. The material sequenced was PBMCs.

CDR3 amino acids: CSSSGGNTEAFF. CDR3 bases: TGTTCCAGCAGTGGAGGGAACACTGAAGCTTTCTTT. The chain joins TRBV7-9 to TRBJ1-1; D gene uncertain. The CDR3 extends over 12 amino acids. CDR1 and CDR2 from the germline V gene are SEHNR and FQNEAQ (reference sequence).